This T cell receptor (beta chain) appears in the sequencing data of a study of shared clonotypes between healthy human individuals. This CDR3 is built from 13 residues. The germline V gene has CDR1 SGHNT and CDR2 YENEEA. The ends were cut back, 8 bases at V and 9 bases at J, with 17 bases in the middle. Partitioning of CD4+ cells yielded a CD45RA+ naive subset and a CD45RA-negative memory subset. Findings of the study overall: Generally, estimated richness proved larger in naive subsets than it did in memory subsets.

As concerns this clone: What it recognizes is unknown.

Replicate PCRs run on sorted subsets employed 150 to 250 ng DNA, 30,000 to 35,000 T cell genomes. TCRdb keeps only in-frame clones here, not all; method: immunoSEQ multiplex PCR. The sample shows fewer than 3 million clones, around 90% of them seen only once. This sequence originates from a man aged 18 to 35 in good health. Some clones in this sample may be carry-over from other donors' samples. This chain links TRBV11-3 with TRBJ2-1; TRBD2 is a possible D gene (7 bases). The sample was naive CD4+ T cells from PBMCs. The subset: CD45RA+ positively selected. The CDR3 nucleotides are TGTGCCAGCTCCACCCGGGGGGCAAGTGAGCAGTTCTTC. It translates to CASSTRGASEQFF.